This T cell receptor (beta chain) was documented in a study of cytomegalovirus exposure and HLA in healthy donors. Study-level points and caveats: Most TCRs appeared rarely, but some public TCRs recurred in many donors.

Researchers ran the PCR with 60 Vbeta and 13 Jbeta primers. Assay: immunoSEQ multiplex PCR; the TCRdb copy retains only in-frame clones and omits some. The data show hundreds of thousands of clones, more than 80% seen once. With respect to this clone: Antigen: not known.

Trimming cost V 2 bases and J 4 bases; bases outside gene matches: 12. The CDR3 length is 18 residues. Per the germline V gene, CDR1 is MNHEY and CDR2 is SMNVEV (reference sequence). What was sequenced was PBMCs. V gene TRBV27 combines with J gene TRBJ2-3; 10 bases fit TRBD1. This receptor was taken from a man under 40 in good health and CMV-seronegative. In DNA, the CDR3 is TGTGCCAGCAGTTTACCGCTCCCCCCCGGGACAGGGGCAGATACGCAGTATTTT. Residues: CASSLPLPPGTGADTQYF.